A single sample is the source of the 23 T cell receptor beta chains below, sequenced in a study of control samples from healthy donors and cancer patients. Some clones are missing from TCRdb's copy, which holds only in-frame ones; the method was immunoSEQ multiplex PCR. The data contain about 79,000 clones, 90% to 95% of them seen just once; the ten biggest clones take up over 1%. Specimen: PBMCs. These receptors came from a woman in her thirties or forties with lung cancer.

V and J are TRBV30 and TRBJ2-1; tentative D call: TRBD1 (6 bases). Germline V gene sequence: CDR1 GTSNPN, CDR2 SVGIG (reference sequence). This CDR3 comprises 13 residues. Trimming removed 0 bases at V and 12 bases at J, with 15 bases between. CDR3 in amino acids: CAWSVPPTGLQFF. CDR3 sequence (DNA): TGTGCCTGGAGTGTTCCACCCACAGGGTTGCAGTTCTTC.

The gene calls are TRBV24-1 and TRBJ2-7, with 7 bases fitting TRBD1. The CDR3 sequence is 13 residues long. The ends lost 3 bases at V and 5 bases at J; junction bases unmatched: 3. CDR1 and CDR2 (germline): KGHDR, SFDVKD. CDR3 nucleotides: TGTGCCACCAGTGATCCCACAGGGGACGAGCAGTACTTC. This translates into CATSDPTGDEQYF.

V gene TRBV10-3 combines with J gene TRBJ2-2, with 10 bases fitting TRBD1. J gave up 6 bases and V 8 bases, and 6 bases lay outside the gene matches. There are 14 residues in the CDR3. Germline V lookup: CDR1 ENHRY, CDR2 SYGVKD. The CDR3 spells CAISRQGASGELFF. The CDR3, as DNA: TGTGCCATCTCTCGACAGGGGGCTTCCGGGGAGCTGTTTTTT.

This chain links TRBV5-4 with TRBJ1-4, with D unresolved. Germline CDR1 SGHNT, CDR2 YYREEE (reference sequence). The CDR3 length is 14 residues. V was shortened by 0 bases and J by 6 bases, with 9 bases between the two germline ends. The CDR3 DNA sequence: TGTGCCAGCAGCTTGGAACTCCAGGATGAAAAACTGTTTTTT. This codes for CASSLELQDEKLFF.

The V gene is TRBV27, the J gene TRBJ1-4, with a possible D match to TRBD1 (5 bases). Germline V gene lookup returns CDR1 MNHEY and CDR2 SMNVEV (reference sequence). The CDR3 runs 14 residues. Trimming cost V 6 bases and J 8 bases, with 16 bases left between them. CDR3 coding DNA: TGTGCCAGCAGACCAGGGATACTAGGGGAAAAACTGTTTTTT. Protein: CASRPGILGEKLFF.

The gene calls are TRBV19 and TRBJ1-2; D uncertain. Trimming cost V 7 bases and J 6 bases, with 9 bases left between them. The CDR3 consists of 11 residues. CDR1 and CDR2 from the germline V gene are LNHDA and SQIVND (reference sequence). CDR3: CASNLGNGYTF. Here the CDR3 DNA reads TGTGCCAGTAACCTCGGGAATGGCTACACCTTC.

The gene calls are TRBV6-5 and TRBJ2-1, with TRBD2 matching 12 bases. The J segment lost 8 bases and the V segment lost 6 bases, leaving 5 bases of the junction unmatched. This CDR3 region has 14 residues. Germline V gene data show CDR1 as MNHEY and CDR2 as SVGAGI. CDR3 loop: CASSTSGGPDEQFF. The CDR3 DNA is TGTGCCAGCAGCACTAGCGGGGGGCCAGATGAGCAGTTCTTC.

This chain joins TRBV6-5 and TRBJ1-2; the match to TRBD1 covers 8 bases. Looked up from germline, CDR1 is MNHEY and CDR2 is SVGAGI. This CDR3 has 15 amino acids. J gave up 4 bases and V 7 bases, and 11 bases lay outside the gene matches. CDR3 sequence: CASIREQGVSYGYTF. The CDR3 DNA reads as TGTGCCAGCATAAGGGAACAGGGGGTTAGCTATGGCTACACCTTC.

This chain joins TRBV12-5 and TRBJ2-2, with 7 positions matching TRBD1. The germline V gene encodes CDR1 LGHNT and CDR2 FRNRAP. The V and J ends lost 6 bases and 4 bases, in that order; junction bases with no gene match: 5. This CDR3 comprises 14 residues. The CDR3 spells CASGAEGATGELFF. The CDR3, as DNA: TGTGCTAGTGGGGCCGAGGGGGCCACCGGGGAGCTGTTTTTT. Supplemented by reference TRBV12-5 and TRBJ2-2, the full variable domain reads DARVTQTPRHKVTEMGQEVTMRCQPILGHNTVFWYRQTMMQGLELLAYFRNRAPLDDSGMPKDRFSAEMPDATLATLKIQPSEPRDSAVYFCASGAEGATGELFFGEGSRLTVL.

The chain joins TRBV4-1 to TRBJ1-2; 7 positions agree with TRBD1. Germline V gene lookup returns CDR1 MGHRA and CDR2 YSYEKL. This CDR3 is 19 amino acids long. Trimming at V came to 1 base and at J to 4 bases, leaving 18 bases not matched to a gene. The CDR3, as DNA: TGCGCCAGCAGCCAAGCCTTGGACAGGAATTTCTTCGATGGCTATGGCTACACCTTC. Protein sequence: CASSQALDRNFFDGYGYTF.

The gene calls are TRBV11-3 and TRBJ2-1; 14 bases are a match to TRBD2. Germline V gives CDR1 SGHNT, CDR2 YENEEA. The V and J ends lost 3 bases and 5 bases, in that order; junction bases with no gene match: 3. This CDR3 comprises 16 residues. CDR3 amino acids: CASSFGTSGGNNEQFF. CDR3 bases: TGTGCCAGCAGCTTCGGGACTAGCGGGGGCAACAATGAGCAGTTCTTC.

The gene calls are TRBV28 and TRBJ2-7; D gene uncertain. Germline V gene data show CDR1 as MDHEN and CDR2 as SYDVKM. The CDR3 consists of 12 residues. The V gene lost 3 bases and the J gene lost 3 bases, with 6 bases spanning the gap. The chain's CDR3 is CASSFTGYEQYF. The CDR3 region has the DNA TGTGCCAGCAGTTTTACTGGCTACGAGCAGTACTTC.

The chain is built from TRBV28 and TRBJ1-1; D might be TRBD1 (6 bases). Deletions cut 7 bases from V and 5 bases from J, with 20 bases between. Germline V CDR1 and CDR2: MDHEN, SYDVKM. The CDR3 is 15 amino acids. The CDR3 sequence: CASIPRGLGETEAFF. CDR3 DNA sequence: TGTGCCAGCATTCCCAGGGGTCTAGGGGAAACTGAAGCTTTCTTT.

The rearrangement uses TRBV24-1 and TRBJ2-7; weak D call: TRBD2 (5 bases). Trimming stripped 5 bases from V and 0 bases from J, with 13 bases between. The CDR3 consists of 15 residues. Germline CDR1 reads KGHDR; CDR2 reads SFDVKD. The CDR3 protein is CATSGPDLASYEQYF. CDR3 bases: TGTGCCACCAGTGGCCCGGATCTAGCCTCCTACGAGCAGTACTTC.

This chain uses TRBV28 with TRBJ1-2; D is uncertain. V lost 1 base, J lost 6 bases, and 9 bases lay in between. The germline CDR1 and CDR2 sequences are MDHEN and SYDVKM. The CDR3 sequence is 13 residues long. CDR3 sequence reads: CASSLYRGNGYTF. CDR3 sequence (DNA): TGTGCCAGCAGTTTATATCGCGGAAATGGCTACACCTTC.

This CDR3 is CASSLSISNEKLFF. CDR3 DNA: TGTGCCAGCAGTTTATCCATTTCTAATGAAAAACTGTTTTTT. The chain links TRBV28 to TRBJ1-4; the D is unclear. The CDR3 consists of 14 residues. CDR1 is MDHEN, CDR2 SYDVKM, per germline. V dropped 1 base and J dropped 3 bases, with 6 bases sitting between them.

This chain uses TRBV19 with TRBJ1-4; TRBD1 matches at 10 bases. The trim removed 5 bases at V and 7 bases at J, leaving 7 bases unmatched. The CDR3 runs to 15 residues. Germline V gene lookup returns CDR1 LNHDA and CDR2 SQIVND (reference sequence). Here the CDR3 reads CASSPWGTGAEKLFF. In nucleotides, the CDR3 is TGTGCCAGTAGTCCGTGGGGGACAGGGGCTGAAAAACTGTTTTTT.

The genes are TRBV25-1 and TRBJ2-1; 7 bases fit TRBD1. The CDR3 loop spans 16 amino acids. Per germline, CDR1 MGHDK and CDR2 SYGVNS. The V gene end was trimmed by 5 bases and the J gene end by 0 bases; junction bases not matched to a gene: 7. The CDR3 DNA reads TGTGCCAGCAGTCTAATGACAGGGAGCTCCTACAATGAGCAGTTCTTC. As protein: CASSLMTGSSYNEQFF.

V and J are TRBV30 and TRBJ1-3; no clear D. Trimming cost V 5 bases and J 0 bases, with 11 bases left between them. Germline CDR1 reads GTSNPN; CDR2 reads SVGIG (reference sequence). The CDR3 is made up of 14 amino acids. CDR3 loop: CAWDGGPSGNTIYF. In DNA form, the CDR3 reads TGTGCCTGGGACGGCGGACCCTCTGGAAACACCATATATTTT.

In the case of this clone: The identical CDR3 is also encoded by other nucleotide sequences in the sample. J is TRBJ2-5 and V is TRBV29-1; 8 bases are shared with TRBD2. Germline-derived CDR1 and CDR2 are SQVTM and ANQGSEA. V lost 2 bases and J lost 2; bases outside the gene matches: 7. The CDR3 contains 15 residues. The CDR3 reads CSVERHGGGQETQYF. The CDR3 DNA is TGCAGCGTTGAACGGCACGGCGGGGGGCAAGAGACCCAGTACTTC.

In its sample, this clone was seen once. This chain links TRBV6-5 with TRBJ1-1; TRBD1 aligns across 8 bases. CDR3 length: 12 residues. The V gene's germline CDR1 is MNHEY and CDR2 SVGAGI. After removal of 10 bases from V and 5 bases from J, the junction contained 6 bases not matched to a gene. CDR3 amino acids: CAIGQGGTEAFF. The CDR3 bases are TGTGCCATCGGACAGGGAGGGACTGAAGCTTTCTTT.

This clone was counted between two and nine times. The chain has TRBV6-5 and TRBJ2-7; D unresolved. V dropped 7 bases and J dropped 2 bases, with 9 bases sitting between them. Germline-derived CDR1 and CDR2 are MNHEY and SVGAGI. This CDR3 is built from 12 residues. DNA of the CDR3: TGTGCCAGCATGAGAGATCCCTACGAGCAGTACTTC. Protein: CASMRDPYEQYF.

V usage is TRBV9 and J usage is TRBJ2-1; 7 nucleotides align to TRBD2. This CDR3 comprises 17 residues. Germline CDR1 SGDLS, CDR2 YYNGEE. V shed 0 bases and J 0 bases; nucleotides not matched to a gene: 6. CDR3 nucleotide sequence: TGTGCCAGCAGCGTAGCTCCAAGGACTAGCTCCTACAATGAGCAGTTCTTC. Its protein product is CASSVAPRTSSYNEQFF.